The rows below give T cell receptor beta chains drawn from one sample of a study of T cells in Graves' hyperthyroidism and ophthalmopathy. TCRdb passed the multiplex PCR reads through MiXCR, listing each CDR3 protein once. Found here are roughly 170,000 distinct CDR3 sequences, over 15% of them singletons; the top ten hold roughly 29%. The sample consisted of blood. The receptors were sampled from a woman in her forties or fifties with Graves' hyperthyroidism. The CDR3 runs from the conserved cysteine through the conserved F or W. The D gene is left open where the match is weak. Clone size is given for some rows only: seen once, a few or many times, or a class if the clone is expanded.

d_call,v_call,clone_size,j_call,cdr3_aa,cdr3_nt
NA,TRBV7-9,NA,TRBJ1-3,CASSSSGAPLLRNTIYF,TGTGCCAGCAGCTCCTCAGGCGCCCCTCTCTTGAGAAACACCATATATTTT
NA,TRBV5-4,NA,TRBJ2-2,CASSFNGGHGTDGELFF,TGTGCCAGCAGCTTCAATGGGGGGCATGGCACAGACGGGGAGCTGTTTTTT
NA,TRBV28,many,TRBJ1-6,CASSRAGTYSPLHF,TGTGCCAGCAGTCGAGCAGGGACTTATTCACCCCTCCACTTT
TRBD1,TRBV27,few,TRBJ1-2,CASSFRTGDNYGYTF,TGTGCCAGCAGTTTTAGGACAGGGGACAACTATGGCTACACCTTC
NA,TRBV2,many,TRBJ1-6,CASSGGSLNSPLHF,TGTGCCAGCAGTGGCGGGAGTCTTAATTCACCCCTCCACTTT
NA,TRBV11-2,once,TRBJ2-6,CASSLDRVGTGANVLTF,TGTGCCAGCAGCTTAGATCGGGTGGGGACTGGGGCCAACGTCCTGACTTTC
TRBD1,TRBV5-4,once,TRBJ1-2,CASSHQGARGYGYTF,TGTGCCAGCAGCCACCAGGGGGCGCGTGGCTATGGCTACACCTTC
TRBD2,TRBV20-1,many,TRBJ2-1,CSARDTQRGSGNEQFF,TGCAGTGCTAGAGATACCCAGCGGGGGTCAGGCAATGAGCAGTTCTTC
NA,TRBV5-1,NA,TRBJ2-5,CASRFSFLSETQYF,TGCGCCAGCAGATTCAGCTTCTTATCGGAGACCCAGTACTTC
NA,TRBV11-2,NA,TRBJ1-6,CASSLGAEDYSYNSPLHF,TGTGCCAGCAGCTTAGGGGCGGAAGATTACTCCTATAATTCACCCCTCCACTTT